The T cell receptor beta chain under discussion was sequenced for a study of early T cells in non-severe SARS-CoV-2 infection. The wider study: Sequenced material consisted of bulk RNA (from unsorted whole blood), and chains were unpaired.

The germline CDR1 and CDR2 sequences are WSHSY and SAAADI. The CDR3 contains 15 residues. Unmatched junction bases numbered 10, after V lost 8 bases and J lost 3 bases. Unique molecular identifiers (one per individual cDNA molecule) were attached. TCRdb processed the 5' RACE reads anew with MiXCR; each CDR3 protein has one entry. Of 40,000 to 55,000 distinct CDR3 sequences listed, around 14% are singletons. This clonotype came up many times. Its antigen is currently unknown. Study observations and caveats: The study's VDJdb matching favored anti-spike CD8 responses and missed private and CD4 specificities.

V gene TRBV10-2 combines with J gene TRBJ2-1; the match to TRBD2 covers 7 bases. The clonotype originates from an adult who was a healthcare worker with PCR-confirmed SARS-CoV-2 infection or an uninfected control (not recorded which). Sample: whole blood. CDR3 DNA: TGCGCCAGCCCTGAAGTCAGGGACTACTACAATGAGCAGTTCTTC. Encoded protein: CASPEVRDYYNEQFF.